Below are 28 T cell receptor beta chains sequenced from a single sample in a study of T cell responses to AZD1222 COVID-19 vaccine. The repertoire was sequenced with immunoSEQ multiplex PCR; TCRdb's copy has only in-frame clones and lacks some. The sample lists about 170,000 clones; approximately 90% were seen once. The specimen comprised peripheral blood, sampled 28 days after the second AZD1222 dose. The receptor set was obtained from an adult who received the AZD1222 COVID-19 vaccine.

This sequence joins TRBV12-3 or TRBV12-4 and TRBJ1-1; D is uncertain. This CDR3 is built from 12 residues. Trimming shortened V by 1 base and J by 5 bases, and 5 bases separated the two germline ends. The CDR3 region has the DNA TGTGCCAGCAGTTTAGGGGTGACTGAAGCTTTCTTT. Its translation: CASSLGVTEAFF.

This clone was seen once. V and J are TRBV19 and TRBJ1-1; D perhaps matches TRBD1 (5 bases). Trimming stripped 6 bases from V and 1 base from J, with 21 bases between. This CDR3 has 17 residues. Germline values: CDR1 LNHDA, CDR2 SQIVND (reference sequence). CDR3 in DNA: TGTGCCAGTAGCCTAACTCCGTTCCAGGGCCGGAACACTGAAGCTTTCTTT. This sequence encodes CASSLTPFQGRNTEAFF.

V gene TRBV19 combines with J gene TRBJ2-1; 7 positions match TRBD2. Germline assignment: CDR1 LNHDA and CDR2 SQIVND (reference sequence). The CDR3 runs 15 residues. J was trimmed by 0 bases and V by 7 bases; bases with no gene match: 6. Here the CDR3 DNA reads TGTGCCAGTACGATTGGCGGGAGCTCCTACAATGAGCAGTTCTTC. This gives the protein CASTIGGSSYNEQFF.

This rearrangement joins TRBV7-9 to TRBJ2-7, with D unresolved. Germline assignment: CDR1 SEHNR and CDR2 FQNEAQ (reference sequence). The CDR3 consists of 15 residues. Trimming cost V 5 bases and J 4 bases, with 18 bases left between them. CDR3 in DNA: TGTGCCAGCAGCCCCCGAGGACGGTCCCTATACGAGCAGTACTTC. Its protein is CASSPRGRSLYEQYF.

The J gene is TRBJ1-2, the V gene TRBV15; D remains unclear. V gave up 0 bases and J gave up 2 bases, with 13 bases separating them. The CDR3 loop spans 16 amino acids. CDR1 is LNHNV, CDR2 YYDKDF, per germline (reference sequence). CDR3 coding DNA: TGTGCCACCAGCAGAGATAAAGCAGTACAAAACTATGGCTACACCTTC. It yields the protein CATSRDKAVQNYGYTF.

The chain employs TRBV19 and TRBJ2-2; 8 bases map to TRBD1. The CDR3 has 12 amino acids. V lost 8 bases and J lost 5; bases outside the gene matches: 1. CDR1 is LNHDA and CDR2 is SQIVND in the germline V gene (reference sequence). The CDR3 protein is CASDRGTGELFF. The DNA for the CDR3 is TGTGCCAGTGACAGGGGAACCGGGGAGCTGTTTTTT.

This sequence joins TRBV11-2 and TRBJ2-7; D is possibly TRBD2 (7 bases). The CDR3 spans 16 residues. V lost 5 bases and J 5 bases, leaving 22 bases between the germline ends. Germline V gene lookup returns CDR1 SGHAT and CDR2 FQNNGV. The CDR3 nucleotides are TGTGCCAGCAGCCCAAGGGGAGGGGGAATGGGAGACGAGCAGTACTTC. Residues: CASSPRGGGMGDEQYF.

This chain joins TRBV7-2 and TRBJ1-2; D remains ambiguous. V shed 1 base and J shed 13 bases, with 22 bases lying between them. This CDR3 contains 15 residues. CDR1 and CDR2 (germline): SGHTA, FQGNSA. The CDR3 loop is CASSLDGYLPRISTF. The CDR3 DNA follows: TGTGCCAGCAGCTTAGATGGGTATTTGCCCAGGATCTCCACCTTC.

The chain is built from TRBV5-6 and TRBJ2-7; 7 bases agree with TRBD2. This CDR3 contains 16 residues. The junction had 17 bases not matched to a gene; V was cut back by 7 bases and J by 4 bases. Germline-derived CDR1 and CDR2 are SGHDT and YYEEEE. The CDR3 coding sequence is TGTGCCAGCGGGGCAAGGTTTGGAGCGGGGACTTACGAGCAGTACTTC. This gives the protein CASGARFGAGTYEQYF.

The J gene is TRBJ2-2, the V gene TRBV5-5; TRBD1 aligns across 9 bases. V shed 4 bases and J 7 bases; nucleotides not matched to a gene: 8. Germline V gene sequence: CDR1 SGHKS, CDR2 YYEKEE (reference sequence). The CDR3 has 15 residues. The CDR3 coding sequence is TGTGCCAGCAGCCCCGGACAGGGGCTAATCGGGGAGCTGTTTTTT. Its protein product is CASSPGQGLIGELFF.

Only a few counts were recorded for this clone. The chain employs TRBV7-2 and TRBJ2-7, with TRBD1 matching 10 bases. V shed 5 bases and J 9 bases; nucleotides not matched to a gene: 13. The length of the CDR3 is 15 residues. CDR1 is SGHTA, CDR2 FQGNSA, per germline. The CDR3 DNA sequence: TGTGCCAGCAGCCTAGGGGACAGGGGTTTGGGCGGGCAGTACTTC. It encodes CASSLGDRGLGGQYF.

The rearrangement links TRBV10-1 to TRBJ1-2; possible D gene TRBD1, 5 bases. The CDR3 sequence is 13 residues long. CDR1 is WNHNN and CDR2 is SYGVQD in the germline V gene (reference sequence). V was shortened by 4 bases and J by 4 bases, with 10 bases between the two germline ends. The CDR3 loop is CASSADSVYGYTF. In DNA form, the CDR3 reads TGCGCCAGCAGTGCTGACAGCGTCTATGGCTACACCTTC.

This clone was detected once. The V and J genes are TRBV6-5 and TRBJ1-1; a possible D gene is TRBD1 (5 bases). This CDR3 has 14 amino acids. Germline-derived CDR1 and CDR2 are MNHEY and SVGAGI. V shed 6 bases and J shed 1 base, with 12 bases lying between them. CDR3: CASSRAERNTEAFF. The CDR3 nucleotides are TGTGCCAGCAGCAGGGCGGAAAGGAACACTGAAGCTTTCTTT.

V usage is TRBV16 and J usage is TRBJ1-5; perhaps TRBD1 as D (6 bases). From germline, CDR1 is KGHSY and CDR2 FQNENV. This CDR3 is built from 15 residues. V was cut by 5 bases and J by 3 bases, with 14 bases left in between. The CDR3 protein is CASSTQDRFNQPQHF. CDR3 coding DNA: TGTGCCAGCAGCACCCAAGACAGGTTCAATCAGCCCCAGCATTTT. The variable domain in full, with the rest retrieved from reference TRBV16 and TRBJ1-5, is GEEVAQTPKHLVRGEGQKAKLYCAPIKGHSYVFWYQQVLKNEFKFLISFQNENVFDETGMPKERFSAKCLPNSPCSLEIQATKLEDSAVYFCASSTQDRFNQPQHFGDGTRLSIL.

In DNA form, the CDR3 reads TGTGCCAGCTCAAGGACTGACGGAAACACCATATATTTT. This translates into CASSRTDGNTIYF. This rearrangement joins TRBV18 to TRBJ1-3, with D unclear. Per the germline V gene, CDR1 is KGHSH and CDR2 is LQKENI. The V end was cut by 5 bases, the J end by 4 bases, with 9 bases between. The CDR3 sequence is 13 residues long.

The rearrangement uses TRBV27 and TRBJ2-7; TRBD1 is a possible D gene (5 bases). Germline V CDR1 and CDR2: MNHEY, SMNVEV (reference sequence). CDR3 length: 15 amino acids. Deletions cut 4 bases from V and 2 bases from J, with 15 bases between. Written as DNA, the CDR3 is TGTGCCAGCAGTTGGGGCAGGGTCCATACCTACGAGCAGTACTTC. This codes for CASSWGRVHTYEQYF.

This clone was seen more than once but under ten times. The rearrangement links TRBV5-1 to TRBJ2-7, with D possibly being TRBD1 (6 bases). The CDR3 is 15 amino acids. V lost 1 base and J lost 5, with 16 bases in between. Germline V gene sequence: CDR1 SGHRS, CDR2 YFSETQ. In nucleotides, the CDR3 is TGCGCCAGCAGCTTGACCTACAGGGTCGTGCACGAGCAGTACTTC. It translates to CASSLTYRVVHEQYF.

In regard to this clone: The junction and the germline gene differ at one end; a read error may be behind it. The CDR3 loop is CASNLSPSLKQYF. CDR3 bases: TGTGCCAGTAATCTAAGCCCTTCTTTGAAGCAATACTTC. The chain uses TRBV2 and TRBJ2-7; D uncertain. CDR3 length: 13 amino acids. Germline V CDR1 and CDR2: SNHLY, FYNNEI.

This chain links TRBV18 with TRBJ1-2; D is unresolved. Per the germline V gene, CDR1 is KGHSH and CDR2 is LQKENI. V shed 6 bases and J shed 2 bases, with 16 bases lying between them. This CDR3 contains 15 residues. The CDR3 region is CASSPGEFGNYGYTF. As DNA, the CDR3 is TGTGCCAGCTCCCCCGGTGAGTTCGGGAACTATGGCTACACCTTC.

The chain joins TRBV4-1 to TRBJ1-2; 10 bases agree with TRBD1. This CDR3 comprises 15 residues. Germline V lookup: CDR1 MGHRA, CDR2 YSYEKL. V lost 2 bases and J lost 5; bases outside the gene matches: 5. The CDR3 nucleotides read TGCGCCAGCAGCCAAAACCGGGACAGGGGTTATGGCTACACCTTC. Its protein product is CASSQNRDRGYGYTF.

The V and J genes are TRBV6-5 and TRBJ2-7; D gene ambiguous. The CDR3 covers 15 residues. CDR1 MNHEY and CDR2 SVGAGI come from the germline V gene. V lost 5 bases, J lost 4 bases, and 18 bases lay in between. CDR3 nucleotide sequence: TGTGCCAGCAGTAGAACTCCCCAGAGGTCGTACGAGCAGTACTTC. Its translation is CASSRTPQRSYEQYF.

The chain combines TRBV19 with TRBJ2-1, with D possibly TRBD1 on 6 matching bases. The germline V and J ends were trimmed by 3 bases and 5 bases, with 8 bases remaining between them. Germline V gene data show CDR1 as LNHDA and CDR2 as SQIVND (reference sequence). The CDR3 sequence is 13 residues long. CDR3 region: CASSMTGNNEQFF. The CDR3 bases are TGTGCCAGTAGTATGACAGGAAACAATGAGCAGTTCTTC.

The chain joins TRBV18 to TRBJ2-1; TRBD2 matches at 9 bases. J lost 2 bases, V lost 6 bases, and 11 bases had no gene match. The CDR3 is made up of 17 amino acids. Germline loops: CDR1 KGHSH, CDR2 LQKENI. CDR3 in amino acids: CASSPRAGGETYNEQFF. The CDR3 DNA is TGTGCCAGCTCCCCGAGGGCGGGGGGGGAGACCTACAATGAGCAGTTCTTC.

The CDR3 here is CASPDGETQYF. In DNA form, the CDR3 reads TGTGCCAGCCCCGACGGGGAGACCCAGTACTTC. This sequence joins TRBV21-1 and TRBJ2-5; the D call in the table, TRBD2, was not verified against the DNA. TRBV21-1 is flagged as a pseudogene. This CDR3 spans 11 amino acids.

V usage is TRBV10-3 and J usage is TRBJ2-3; 7 bases are a match to TRBD2. CDR3 length equals 16 residues. The ends lost 4 bases at V and 1 base at J; junction bases unmatched: 8. CDR1 ENHRY and CDR2 SYGVKD come from the germline V gene. CDR3: CAISGSRGDGTDTQYF. The CDR3, as DNA: TGTGCCATCAGTGGGAGTCGGGGGGATGGCACAGATACGCAGTATTTT.

In its sample, this clone was seen once. The chain carries TRBV9 and TRBJ2-2, with 9 bases identical to TRBD1. With 3 bases clipped from V and 1 base from J, the junction kept 7 bases outside the gene matches. Germline CDR1 and CDR2: SGDLS and YYNGEE. This CDR3 is 17 amino acids long. The CDR3 DNA is TGTGCCAGCAGCGGACCCCGGGACAGGGTGAACACCGGGGAGCTGTTTTTT. Protein sequence: CASSGPRDRVNTGELFF.

V gene TRBV5-6 combines with J gene TRBJ2-5, with D hard to call. Germline V gives CDR1 SGHDT, CDR2 YYEEEE. This CDR3 contains 15 residues. Trimming took off 4 bases at V and 4 bases at J, with 17 bases between the two ends. The CDR3 region is CASSIVLTSGETQYF. CDR3 bases: TGTGCCAGCAGCATCGTCCTAACTTCGGGAGAGACCCAGTACTTC.

The gene calls are TRBV6-2 or TRBV6-3 and TRBJ2-2; 11 bases match TRBD2. This CDR3 region has 19 residues. Trimming removed 4 bases from V and 2 bases from J; junction bases left unmatched: 12. The germline gives CDR1 MNHEY, CDR2 SVGEGT. This CDR3 reads CASSSIILAGGVNTGELFF. In DNA, the CDR3 is TGTGCCAGCAGTTCCATCATCCTAGCGGGGGGCGTCAACACCGGGGAGCTGTTTTTT.